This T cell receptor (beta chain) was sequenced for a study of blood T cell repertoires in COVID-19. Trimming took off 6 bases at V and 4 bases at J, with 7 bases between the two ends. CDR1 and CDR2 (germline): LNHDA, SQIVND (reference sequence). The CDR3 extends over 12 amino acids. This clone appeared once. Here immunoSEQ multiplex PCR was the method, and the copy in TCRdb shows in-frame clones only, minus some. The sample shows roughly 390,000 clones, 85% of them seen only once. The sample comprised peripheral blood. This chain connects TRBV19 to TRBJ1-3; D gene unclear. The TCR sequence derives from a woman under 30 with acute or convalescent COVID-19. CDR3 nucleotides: TGTGCCAGTAGGTCGGAGGGAAACACCATATATTTT. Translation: CASRSEGNTIYF.